The 24 T cell receptor beta chains below were found in one sample sequenced in a study of blood T cell repertoires in COVID-19. TCRdb's copy holds only in-frame clones and misses some; the assay was immunoSEQ multiplex PCR. The data hold more than 350,000 clones, with roughly 89% observed a single time. The sample comprised PBMCs or T cells enriched from blood (not recorded which). The receptors were sampled from a woman between 50 and 59 years old who had recovered from COVID-19.

The chain carries TRBV29-1 and TRBJ1-2; no definite D call. Germline CDR1 SQVTM, CDR2 ANQGSEA. This CDR3 contains 11 residues. Deletions cut 3 bases from V and 8 bases from J, with 10 bases between. The CDR3 region is CSVDSPYGYTF. CDR3 nucleotide sequence: TGCAGCGTTGACAGTCCGTACGGCTACACCTTC.

This clone was recorded only once. The chain is built from TRBV5-1 and TRBJ2-7, with 7 positions matching TRBD2. Germline assignment: CDR1 SGHRS and CDR2 YFSETQ. After removal of 2 bases from V and 5 bases from J, the junction contained 10 bases not matched to a gene. The CDR3 contains 15 residues. The CDR3 loop reads CASSFGRGPDDEQYF. CDR3 nucleotides: TGCGCCAGCAGCTTTGGGAGGGGACCTGATGACGAGCAGTACTTC.

The chain combines TRBV5-1 with TRBJ1-1; TRBD1 might be the D (6 bases). The germline V and J ends were trimmed by 2 bases and 4 bases, with 18 bases remaining between them. The length of the CDR3 is 16 residues. Germline values: CDR1 SGHRS, CDR2 YFSETQ. DNA for the CDR3: TGCGCCAGCAGCTTCACGTCAGGGGCAGTCTTCACTGAAGCTTTCTTT. This gives the protein CASSFTSGAVFTEAFF.

The chain is built from TRBV19 and TRBJ2-2; D is undetermined. V was cut by 8 bases and J by 6 bases, with 7 bases left in between. Germline V gene sequence: CDR1 LNHDA, CDR2 SQIVND (reference sequence). The CDR3 extends over 11 amino acids. The CDR3 region is CASFRSGELFF. DNA of the CDR3: TGTGCCAGTTTCCGTTCCGGGGAGCTGTTTTTT. Looking up the rest from reference TRBV19 and TRBJ2-2 gives the full variable domain: DGGITQSPKYLFRKEGQNVTLSCEQNLNHDAMYWYRQDPGQGLRLIYYSQIVNDFQKGDIAEGYSVSREKKESFPLTVTSAQKNPTAFYLCASFRSGELFFGEGSRLTVL.

This rearrangement joins TRBV3-1 (or the pseudogene TRBV3-2) to TRBJ2-1; 9 bases align to TRBD2. CDR1 and CDR2 (germline): LGHDT, YNNKEL (reference sequence). The V segment lost 5 bases and the J segment 5 bases; nucleotides outside the gene matches: 10. The CDR3 length is 16 residues. Here the CDR3 reads CASSKLSGGINNEQFF. The CDR3 nucleotides are TGTGCCAGCAGCAAGCTGAGCGGGGGGATAAACAATGAGCAGTTCTTC.

The chain couples TRBV7-2 to TRBJ2-1, with 7 bases lining up with TRBD1. J was trimmed by 10 bases and V by 3 bases; bases with no gene match: 6. CDR3 length: 13 residues. Germline V CDR1 and CDR2: SGHTA, FQGNSA. CDR3 protein: CASSFLLTGEQFF. The CDR3 DNA reads TGTGCCAGCAGCTTTCTCTTGACAGGGGAGCAGTTCTTC.

This chain joins TRBV3-1 (or the pseudogene TRBV3-2) and TRBJ1-2, with D perhaps matching TRBD1 (5 bases). Trimming took off 0 bases at V and 7 bases at J, with 15 bases between the two ends. The CDR3 runs 15 residues. Germline V CDR1 and CDR2: LGHDT, YNNKEL (reference sequence). CDR3: CASSQDGGRAGGYTF. The CDR3 DNA is TGTGCCAGCAGCCAAGACGGGGGACGGGCGGGTGGCTACACCTTC.

Comment on this clone: The same CDR3 also results from other DNA sequences found in this sample. For the CDR3, the DNA is TGCGCCAGCAGCTTGGAGGGGGCTTCCGGCTACACCTTC. Protein product: CASSLEGASGYTF. The chain employs TRBV5-1 and TRBJ1-2; 7 bases align to TRBD1. Germline CDR1 SGHRS, CDR2 YFSETQ. This CDR3 is built from 13 residues. The V and J ends lost 0 bases and 8 bases, in that order; junction bases with no gene match: 4.

The chain carries TRBV19 and TRBJ1-3, with D possibly being TRBD1 (5 bases). Germline CDR1 LNHDA, CDR2 SQIVND (reference sequence). The CDR3 length is 16 residues. V lost 5 bases, J lost 0 bases, and 14 bases lay in between. CDR3 protein: CASSLYGTSSGNTIYF. The CDR3 nucleotides are TGTGCCAGTAGTTTGTACGGGACTAGCTCTGGAAACACCATATATTTT.

The chain uses TRBV2 and TRBJ1-2; 8 bases map to TRBD1. Germline CDR1 SNHLY, CDR2 FYNNEI. This CDR3 has 14 residues. Losses at the gene ends were 0 bases for V and 5 bases for J; bases not matched to a gene: 2. The CDR3 nucleotides read TGTGCCAGCAGTGAAGCATGGACAGGGTATGGCTACACCTTC. Amino acids: CASSEAWTGYGYTF.

This sequence joins TRBV28 and TRBJ1-1, with TRBD1 matching 8 bases. CDR3 length: 13 residues. CDR1 is MDHEN, CDR2 SYDVKM, per germline. The V gene end was trimmed by 5 bases and the J gene end by 10 bases; junction bases not matched to a gene: 9. The CDR3 region is CASSQRQGRGAFF. In DNA, the CDR3 is TGTGCCAGCAGTCAACGACAGGGGCGGGGAGCTTTCTTT.

This chain connects TRBV10-3 to TRBJ2-5; 7 positions agree with TRBD2. This CDR3 has 15 residues. V was clipped by 3 bases and J by 2 bases; unmatched bases: 6. The germline V gene has CDR1 ENHRY and CDR2 SYGVKD. CDR3 bases: TGTGCCATCAGTGACAGCGGGACTTCACAAGAGACCCAGTACTTC. Translating gives CAISDSGTSQETQYF.

The chain employs TRBV5-1 and TRBJ2-7, with 12 bases lining up with TRBD2. J lost 2 bases, V lost 5 bases, and 5 bases had no gene match. CDR1 SGHRS and CDR2 YFSETQ come from the germline V gene. This CDR3 contains 15 residues. The CDR3 DNA follows: TGCGCCAGCAGACTTCTAGCGGGGGGGACCTACGAGCAGTACTTC. Residues: CASRLLAGGTYEQYF.

V and J are TRBV5-8 and TRBJ2-2, with D possibly TRBD2 on 5 matching bases. CDR3 length: 13 amino acids. Trimming took off 3 bases at V and 7 bases at J, with 10 bases between the two ends. Germline CDR1 SGHTS, CDR2 YDEGEE. The CDR3 DNA reads TGTGCCAGCAGCTGGAGGTTATACGGGGAGCTGTTTTTT. Translated, it gives CASSWRLYGELFF.

The gene calls are TRBV30 and TRBJ1-6, with 8 bases lining up with TRBD1. The CDR3 runs to 14 residues. Germline V gives CDR1 GTSNPN, CDR2 SVGIG (reference sequence). The V and J ends lost 4 bases and 10 bases, in that order; junction bases with no gene match: 9. The CDR3 loop is CAWNPGGFRSPLHF. The CDR3, as DNA: TGTGCCTGGAATCCAGGGGGCTTTCGATCACCCCTCCACTTT.

V and J are TRBV18 and TRBJ2-7; TRBD1 agrees at 7 bases. Trimming removed 3 bases from V and 2 bases from J; junction bases left unmatched: 7. The length of the CDR3 is 15 residues. Germline V lookup: CDR1 KGHSH, CDR2 LQKENI. CDR3 loop: CASSPSAGGPYEQYF. The CDR3, as DNA: TGTGCCAGCTCACCTTCGGCAGGGGGACCCTACGAGCAGTACTTC.

The chain carries TRBV19 and TRBJ1-1; no reliable D call. This CDR3 has 12 amino acids. Per the germline V gene, CDR1 is LNHDA and CDR2 is SQIVND (reference sequence). Deletions cut 7 bases from V and 2 bases from J, with 8 bases between. The CDR3 sequence: CASTDFNTEAFF. CDR3 nucleotide sequence: TGTGCCAGTACGGACTTTAACACTGAAGCTTTCTTT.

The V call is TRBV4-2, the J call TRBJ1-3; D not resolved. Germline values: CDR1 LGHNA, CDR2 YNFKEQ. The V end was cut by 7 bases, the J end by 0 bases, with 7 bases between. This CDR3 is 13 amino acids long. The CDR3 region has the DNA TGTGCCAGCATGGAGTCCTCTGGAAACACCATATATTTT. It codes for CASMESSGNTIYF.

V gene TRBV2 combines with J gene TRBJ2-7; TRBD2 matches at 13 bases. The CDR3 consists of 16 residues. CDR1 is SNHLY and CDR2 is FYNNEI in the germline V gene. Trimming took 5 bases from V and 7 from J; bases not matched to a gene: 11. The CDR3 sequence: CASSIRLAGGPSEQYF. In nucleotides, the CDR3 is TGTGCCAGCAGTATCCGACTAGCGGGGGGACCCTCGGAGCAGTACTTC.

The V call is TRBV2, the J call TRBJ1-1; D unresolved. This CDR3 region has 14 residues. V was pared by 2 bases and J by 2 bases, with 9 bases between. Germline lookup yields CDR1 SNHLY and CDR2 FYNNEI. The CDR3 protein is CASSETNLNTEAFF. The CDR3 nucleotides read TGTGCCAGCAGTGAAACGAACCTAAACACTGAAGCTTTCTTT.

This clone showed up just a few times. Other DNA sequences in the same sample also yield this CDR3. The gene calls are TRBV29-1 and TRBJ1-2, with no clear D. This CDR3 contains 12 residues. V lost 4 bases and J lost 0, with 6 bases in between. Germline CDR1 is SQVTM and CDR2 is ANQGSEA. In DNA, the CDR3 is TGCAGCGTTGTTCTAGCTAACTATGGCTACACCTTC. This codes for CSVVLANYGYTF.

This chain uses TRBV5-1 with TRBJ2-3; TRBD1 matches at 8 bases. Germline V lookup: CDR1 SGHRS, CDR2 YFSETQ. CDR3 length equals 15 residues. V shed 4 bases and J 2 bases; nucleotides not matched to a gene: 6. The CDR3 region has the DNA TGCGCCAGCAGCCCCGGGACAGGATACACAGATACGCAGTATTTT. Amino acids: CASSPGTGYTDTQYF.

This rearrangement joins TRBV3-1 (or the pseudogene TRBV3-2) to TRBJ1-2; TRBD1 agrees at 7 bases. This CDR3 contains 14 residues. In germline, CDR1 is LGHDT, CDR2 YNNKEL (reference sequence). The V gene end was trimmed by 4 bases and the J gene end by 4 bases; junction bases not matched to a gene: 6. The CDR3 bases are TGTGCCAGCAGCCGCCCGGGACAGTTCTATGGCTACACCTTC. It codes for CASSRPGQFYGYTF.

This chain joins TRBV5-1 and TRBJ2-3; 12 positions match TRBD1. In germline, CDR1 is SGHRS, CDR2 YFSETQ. This CDR3 has 16 amino acids. V lost 1 base, J lost 5 bases, and 5 bases stayed unmatched. The chain's CDR3 is CASSLRDRGQGDTQYF. For the CDR3, the DNA is TGCGCCAGCAGCTTGCGGGACAGGGGGCAGGGAGATACGCAGTATTTT.